This passage covers 25 T cell receptor beta chains from one sample sequenced in a study of immune characterization of retroperitoneal liposarcoma. TCRdb re-called the PCR reads with MiXCR, one entry per CDR3 protein. The table has around 11,000 distinct CDR3 sequences, around 37% seen once; the top ten hold around a quarter. The material sequenced was tumor tissue. Source of these receptors: a male donor with retroperitoneal liposarcoma.

This clonotype was picked up many times. This sequence may be a read error, since a much larger clone differs from it by one base. The chain couples TRBV6-1 to TRBJ2-1; no clear D gene. The V and J ends lost 3 bases and 10 bases respectively, with 13 bases between them. The CDR3 runs 13 residues. Per germline, CDR1 MNHNS and CDR2 SASEGT. The CDR3 DNA reads as TGTGCCAGCAGTGAGGGTCAGACCTACGAGCAGTTCTTC. Translation gives CASSEGQTYEQFF.

Sample share makes this clonotype medium-sized. The V and J genes are TRBV7-2 and TRBJ2-5; D gene ambiguous. The CDR3 runs to 16 residues. Per germline, CDR1 SGHTA and CDR2 FQGNSA. V was shortened by 1 base and J by 3 bases, with 15 bases between the two germline ends. CDR3 DNA: TGTGCCAGCAGCTTAGGCCTCGAAACAGCGAAAGAGACCCAGTACTTC. This gives the protein CASSLGLETAKETQYF.

This clonotype was seen a few times. CDR3 nucleotide sequence: TGTGCCAGCACGGGGCTGGAAAACATTCAGTACTTC. This translates into CASTGLENIQYF. The rearrangement uses TRBV6-1 and TRBJ2-4; D could derive from TRBD1 or TRBD2 (5 bases each). V dropped 7 bases and J dropped 5 bases, with 9 bases sitting between them. Germline values: CDR1 MNHNS, CDR2 SASEGT. This CDR3 is 12 amino acids long.

The rearrangement joins TRBV6-1 to TRBJ1-2, with 7 bases matching TRBD1. V dropped 8 bases and J dropped 0; count of bases not matched to a gene: 6. Germline CDR1 is MNHNS and CDR2 is SASEGT. This CDR3 has 14 residues. The CDR3 DNA follows: TGTGCCAGCTGTTCCGGGACAGCTAACTATGGCTACACCTTC. This sequence encodes CASCSGTANYGYTF.

This clonotype was seen a few times. The J gene is TRBJ2-1, the V gene TRBV7-2, with 13 positions matching TRBD2. Trimming took 7 bases from V and 13 from J; bases not matched to a gene: 22. The CDR3 is 18 residues long. CDR1 is SGHTA and CDR2 is FQGNSA in the germline V gene. The CDR3 region has the DNA TGTGCCAGCATGCTCGGGACTAGCGGGATCGCGGGGGGGGAGACCCAGTTCTTC. Translated, it gives CASMLGTSGIAGGETQFF.

This clonotype was detected a few times. CDR3 loop: CASSLFAGETQYF. CDR3 bases: TGTGCCAGCAGTTTATTTGCTGGGGAGACCCAGTACTTC. The chain couples TRBV12-3 or TRBV12-4 to TRBJ2-4; D is unclear. The J call could be wrong; TRBJ2-5 is a better fit for the DNA end. The length of the CDR3 is 13 residues.

This clonotype has a handful of counts. The chain joins TRBV7-8 to TRBJ2-1; 11 bases are shared with TRBD1. The V gene's germline CDR1 is SGHVS and CDR2 FQNEAQ. The CDR3 contains 16 residues. J lost 1 base, V lost 9 bases, and 8 bases had no gene match. In DNA, the CDR3 is TGTGCCAGTTTCGGACAGGGGGCGATTTCCTACAATGAGCAGTTCTTC. Protein product: CASFGQGAISYNEQFF.

CDR3 sequence (DNA): TGCAGTGCAACGCCGGACAGGGGCTCCAGTTGGGCCAAAAACATTCAGTACTTC. Translation: CSATPDRGSSWAKNIQYF. This chain links TRBV20-1 with TRBJ2-4; TRBD1 matches at 9 bases. After removal of 6 bases from V and 1 base from J, the junction contained 16 bases not matched to a gene. CDR1 DFQATT and CDR2 SNEGSKA come from the germline V gene (reference sequence). CDR3 length: 18 amino acids.

The sample holds a few counts of this clonotype. This chain connects TRBV7-8 to TRBJ2-2; 10 bases line up with TRBD2. Germline values: CDR1 SGHVS, CDR2 FQNEAQ. There are 17 residues in the CDR3. V lost 7 bases, J lost 6 bases, and 14 bases stayed unmatched. The DNA for the CDR3 is TGTGCCAGCAAGGAGAGGGCTAGCGGGAGAACGGCCGGGGAGCTGTTTTTT. This translates into CASKERASGRTAGELFF.

The chain has TRBV6-2 or TRBV6-3 and TRBJ2-7, with 11 bases aligning to TRBD2. This CDR3 has 15 amino acids. Germline V gene sequence: CDR1 MNHEY, CDR2 SVGEGT. The trim removed 6 bases at V and 0 bases at J, leaving 4 bases unmatched. Here the CDR3 reads CASSQTSGSSYEQYF. The CDR3 bases are TGTGCCAGCAGCCAAACTAGCGGGAGCTCCTACGAGCAGTACTTC.

V gene TRBV6-1 combines with J gene TRBJ2-3; 8 bases align to TRBD1. Trimming at V came to 2 bases and at J to 3 bases, leaving 1 base not matched to a gene. CDR3 length: 14 amino acids. Germline V gives CDR1 MNHNS, CDR2 SASEGT. DNA of the CDR3: TGTGCCAGCAGTGAAAGGACAGGGACAGATACGCAGTATTTT. The encoded protein is CASSERTGTDTQYF.

The table lists this clonotype with a few counts. This sequence joins TRBV6-5 and TRBJ2-3, with 8 bases identical to TRBD1. This CDR3 spans 15 amino acids. The ends lost 2 bases at V and 2 bases at J; junction bases unmatched: 3. CDR1 is MNHEY, CDR2 SVGAGI, per germline. In nucleotides, the CDR3 is TGTGCCAGCAGTTACCAGGGGGCTTACACAGATACGCAGTATTTT. This gives the protein CASSYQGAYTDTQYF.

This sequence joins TRBV11-3 and TRBJ1-1; the D gene is possibly TRBD1 (5 bases). In germline, CDR1 is SGHNT, CDR2 YENEEA. CDR3 length: 14 residues. V was clipped by 3 bases and J by 2 bases, with 10 bases between them. Here the CDR3 reads CASSFPGYNTEAFF. Here the CDR3 DNA reads TGTGCCAGCAGCTTCCCAGGGTATAACACTGAAGCTTTCTTT.

Many counts were recorded for this clonotype. The V and J genes are TRBV6-5 and TRBJ1-1; D is undetermined. Trimming left V 7 bases short and J 0 bases short, with 9 bases between. Germline CDR1 reads MNHEY; CDR2 reads SVGAGI. This CDR3 contains 13 residues. The CDR3 protein is CASTETVNTEAFF. The CDR3 DNA reads as TGTGCCAGCACCGAGACCGTGAACACTGAAGCTTTCTTT.

The chain is built from TRBV20-1 and TRBJ2-2; the match to TRBD2 covers 9 bases. In germline, CDR1 is DFQATT, CDR2 SNEGSKA (reference sequence). This CDR3 region has 15 residues. Losses at the gene ends were 0 bases for V and 4 bases for J; bases not matched to a gene: 3. CDR3 DNA sequence: TGCAGTGCTAGAGAGACTAGCGGCGTCACCGGGGAGCTGTTTTTT. Residues: CSARETSGVTGELFF.

This clonotype has ten or more counts. It may be a read error: a sequence one base away is much more abundant. The chain combines TRBV6-6 with TRBJ2-1, with D perhaps matching TRBD2 (6 bases). V was cut by 2 bases and J by 13 bases, with 18 bases left in between. This CDR3 has 14 amino acids. Germline V gene data show CDR1 as MNHNY and CDR2 as SVGAGI (reference sequence). CDR3 amino acids: CASSYRRTGVPQFF. The CDR3 nucleotides are TGTGCCAGCAGTTACCGACGCACGGGGGTGCCCCAGTTCTTC.

This clonotype was observed many times. J is TRBJ2-1 and V is TRBV6-1, with D perhaps given as TRBD1 or TRBD2 (6 bases each). The length of the CDR3 is 15 residues. Trimming cost V 7 bases and J 8 bases, with 21 bases left between them. The germline V gene has CDR1 MNHNS and CDR2 SASEGT. CDR3 coding DNA: TGTGCCAGCATCCCCGAGGGGGGACGGTTTCATGAGCAGTTCTTC. This translates into CASIPEGGRFHEQFF.

The chain employs TRBV27 and TRBJ2-6; D ambiguous. This CDR3 region has 16 residues. V lost 0 bases and J lost 2, with 8 bases in between. Germline CDR1 reads MNHEY; CDR2 reads SMNVEV (reference sequence). The CDR3 sequence: CASSLSRGAGANVLTF. CDR3 bases: TGTGCCAGCAGTTTATCGAGAGGTGCTGGGGCCAACGTCCTGACTTTC.

This clonotype occurred once. In DNA, the CDR3 is TGTGCCAGCAGCGTGACTAGAGATGAGCAGTTCTTC. Encoded protein: CASSVTRDEQFF. V is TRBV7-2 and J is TRBJ2-1; tentatively, D is TRBD2 (6 bases). CDR1 and CDR2 (germline): SGHTA, FQGNSA. The CDR3 is made up of 12 amino acids. The V gene lost 5 bases and the J gene lost 8 bases, with 10 bases spanning the gap.

Judged by abundance, this clonotype is medium-sized. The rearrangement links TRBV7-2 to TRBJ2-7, with 9 bases identical to TRBD2. CDR3 size: 14 residues. V shed 3 bases, J shed 1 base, and the junction held 1 base outside the gene matches. The germline V gene encodes CDR1 SGHTA and CDR2 FQGNSA. Here the CDR3 reads CASSFSGGSYEQYF. The CDR3 DNA reads as TGTGCCAGCAGCTTTAGCGGGGGATCCTACGAGCAGTACTTC.

The genes are TRBV27 and TRBJ2-3, with TRBD2 identical over 8 bases. V lost 5 bases and J lost 7; bases outside the gene matches: 23. The CDR3 is 19 residues long. Germline-derived CDR1 and CDR2 are MNHEY and SMNVEV (reference sequence). CDR3 protein: CASSHKPMGGSGRVNTQYF. CDR3 nucleotide sequence: TGTGCCAGCAGTCACAAGCCCATGGGGGGCAGCGGGAGAGTAAATACGCAGTATTTT.

The chain couples TRBV7-2 to TRBJ1-2, with D possibly matching TRBD1 (6 bases). This CDR3 contains 13 residues. V lost 4 bases to trimming and J lost 7 bases, with 13 bases between them. Germline CDR1 SGHTA, CDR2 FQGNSA. The CDR3 region has the DNA TGTGCCAGCAGCTCAGCAGGGGACGGTGGCTACACCTTC. Protein sequence: CASSSAGDGGYTF.

V usage is TRBV6-1 and J usage is TRBJ2-1; 8 nucleotides align to TRBD2. Trimming cost V 7 bases and J 7 bases; bases outside gene matches: 9. Germline V CDR1 and CDR2: MNHNS, SASEGT. This CDR3 is 14 amino acids long. The CDR3 DNA follows: TGTGCCAGCATTAGTACGGGGGGGGGAAATGAGCAGTTCTTC. It is translated as CASISTGGGNEQFF.

The chain links TRBV6-6 to TRBJ2-5; tentatively, D is TRBD2 (5 bases). Trimming cost V 0 bases and J 1 base, with 18 bases left between them. The CDR3 runs 18 residues. Per germline, CDR1 MNHNY and CDR2 SVGAGI (reference sequence). CDR3 sequence: CASSYSIVRDGLQETQYF. The CDR3 DNA sequence: TGTGCCAGCAGTTACTCGATTGTGCGTGATGGACTCCAAGAGACCCAGTACTTC.

The chain links TRBV7-6 to TRBJ2-3, with TRBD1 matching over 8 bases. The J call may be incorrect, as the DNA end agrees better with TRBJ2-7. Germline V gene sequence: CDR1 SGHVS, CDR2 FNYEAQ. The CDR3 contains 14 residues. The CDR3 sequence: CASSPGTGNYEQYF. CDR3 coding DNA: TGTGCCAGCAGCCCCGGGACAGGAAACTACGAGCAGTACTTC.